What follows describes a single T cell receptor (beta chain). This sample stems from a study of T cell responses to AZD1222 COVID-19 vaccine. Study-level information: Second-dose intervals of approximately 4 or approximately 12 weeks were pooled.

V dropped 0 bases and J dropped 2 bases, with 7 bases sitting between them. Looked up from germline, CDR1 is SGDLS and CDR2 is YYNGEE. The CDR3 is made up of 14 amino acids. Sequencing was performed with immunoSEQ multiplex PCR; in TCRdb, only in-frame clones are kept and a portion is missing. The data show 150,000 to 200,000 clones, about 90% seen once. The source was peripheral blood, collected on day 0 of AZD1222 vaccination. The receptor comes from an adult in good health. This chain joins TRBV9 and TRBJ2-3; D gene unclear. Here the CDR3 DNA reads TGTGCCAGCAGCGTAGAAACACTCACAGATACGCAGTATTTT. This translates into CASSVETLTDTQYF.